The rows below give T cell receptor beta chains drawn from one sample of a study of identical twins. TCRdb independently ran MiXCR on the 5' RACE reads; one entry per CDR3 protein. This table has about 470,000 distinct CDR3 sequences, 24% appearing once. The data also belong to a second study, concerning T cells expressing NK-cell markers.

What was sequenced was CD4+ T cells sorted from blood. These receptor sequences come from a young woman in good health. The CDR3 runs from the conserved cysteine through the conserved F or W. D genes are given only for firm matches. Expanded clones get a size class; other rows say once, few or many, or leave the size out.

size	D	V	J	DNA	CDR3
.	.	TRBV20-1	TRBJ2-7	TGCAGTGCTCCTGGGCGGGGGCTCTCCTACGAGCAGTACTTC	CSAPGRGLSYEQYF
few	.	TRBV2	TRBJ1-2	TGTGCCAGCAGCGTTACAGGAGGCTATGGCTACACCTTC	CASSVTGGYGYTF
many	.	TRBV29-1	TRBJ1-2	TGCAGCGTTGTACAGGGCCGAGGGTATCCCTATGGCTACACCTTC	CSVVQGRGYPYGYTF
.	TRBD1	TRBV12-3/TRBV12-4	TRBJ2-3	TGTGCCAGCAGTTTTCCGGGACAGGTCTACACAGATACGCAGTATTTT	CASSFPGQVYTDTQYF
.	TRBD2	TRBV5-6	TRBJ2-7	TGTGCCAGCAGTGTGTATCCGGGAGGGAACGAGCAGTACTTC	CASSVYPGGNEQYF
few	.	TRBV7-2	TRBJ2-1	TGTGCCAGCAGCTTAGCGGATTACAATGAGCAGTTCTTC	CASSLADYNEQFF
.	.	TRBV20-1	TRBJ2-5	TGCAGTGCTAACAGGGTGCAAGAGACCCAGTACTTC	CSANRVQETQYF
few	.	TRBV7-2	TRBJ1-5	TGTGCCAGCAGCCCTAACAATCAGCCCCAGCATTTT	CASSPNNQPQHF
.	.	TRBV11-2	TRBJ2-1	TGTGCCAGCAGCTCTACAGGTAACGTACGCCGTTACAATGAGCAGTTCTTC	CASSSTGNVRRYNEQFF
.	TRBD2	TRBV5-1	TRBJ2-2	TGCGCCAGCAGCTTACGTTCTTTAGCGGGGACCAACACCGGGGAGCTGTTTTTT	CASSLRSLAGTNTGELFF
few	TRBD1	TRBV5-1	TRBJ2-2	TGCGCCAGCATGACCGGGACAGGGAGATCCACCGGGGAGCTGTTTTTT	CASMTGTGRSTGELFF
many	.	TRBV5-1	TRBJ2-3	TGTGCCAGCAGCTTAGTCTCAGATACGCAGTATTTT	CASSLVSDTQYF
few	.	TRBV11-2	TRBJ2-7	TGTGCCAGCAGACGGACAGCATACGAGCAGTACTTC	CASRRTAYEQYF
few	TRBD1	TRBV12-3/TRBV12-4	TRBJ2-1	TGTGCCAGCAGGAGGGACAGGGGAGGGTACAATGAGCAGTTCTTC	CASRRDRGGYNEQFF
.	.	TRBV20-1	TRBJ2-1	TGCAGTGCTAGGGTCAGGCAGGCTGGGAATGAGCAGTTCTTC	CSARVRQAGNEQFF
few	.	TRBV30	TRBJ1-1	TGTGCCTGGAGAGTCACTGAAGCTTTCTTT	CAWRVTEAFF
few	.	TRBV10-3	TRBJ2-7	TGTGCCATCAGCAGGGGTAAGGCTTACGAGCAGTACTTC	CAISRGKAYEQYF